A single sample gave rise to the 29 T cell receptor beta chains below, sequenced in a study of cytotoxic CD8 clonotypes in ibrutinib-treated CLL. Assay: immunoSEQ multiplex PCR; the TCRdb copy retains only in-frame clones and omits some. The sample includes about 160,000 clones, 81% of them seen just once. The sequencing here drew on PBMCs, taken after 12 months of ibrutinib treatment. The receptors were gathered from a human donor with chronic lymphocytic leukemia.

The rearrangement uses TRBV7-5 and TRBJ2-4; TRBD2 was called by the table and not checked on the DNA. TRBV7-5 is a documented pseudogene. The CDR3 spans 17 residues. CDR3 sequence (DNA): TGTGCCAGAAGCCTTCTGGGGACTAGCGATGTCAAAAACATTCAGTACTTC. Amino acids: CARSLLGTSDVKNIQYF.

This chain connects TRBV27 to TRBJ1-2; D is unclear. CDR3 size: 15 residues. Per germline, CDR1 MNHEY and CDR2 SMNVEV (reference sequence). The V end was cut by 3 bases, the J end by 4 bases, with 15 bases between. In DNA, the CDR3 is TGTGCCAGCAGTTTCAGGACGGGTCGTGGCTATGGCTACACCTTC. Its protein is CASSFRTGRGYGYTF.

The chain uses TRBV18 and TRBJ2-7; 10 nucleotides match TRBD2. Germline-derived CDR1 and CDR2 are KGHSH and LQKENI. CDR3 size: 15 residues. With V trimmed by 4 bases and J by 4 bases, 7 bases remained unmatched. CDR3 DNA sequence: TGTGCCAGCTCACTAGGACTAGCGGCTACTTACGAGCAGTACTTC. It translates to CASSLGLAATYEQYF. Supplemented by reference TRBV18 and TRBJ2-7, the full variable domain reads NAGVMQNPRHLVRRRGQEARLRCSPMKGHSHVYWYRQLPEEGLKFMVYLQKENIIDESGMPKERFSAEFPKEGPSILRIQQVVRGDSAAYFCASSLGLAATYEQYFGPGTRLTVT.

This clone was recorded only once. V gene TRBV28 combines with J gene TRBJ1-2, with D perhaps TRBD1 (5 bases). The V gene's germline CDR1 is MDHEN and CDR2 SYDVKM. The CDR3 loop spans 14 amino acids. Trimming left V 5 bases short and J 6 bases short, with 16 bases between. Written as DNA, the CDR3 is TGTGCCAGCAGTCCCATGGGGGAAACACATGGCTACACCTTC. Protein sequence: CASSPMGETHGYTF.

The V gene is TRBV27, the J gene TRBJ2-1; D is possibly TRBD1 (6 bases). The CDR3 runs 14 residues. The germline V and J ends were trimmed by 5 bases and 5 bases, with 13 bases remaining between them. Germline-derived CDR1 and CDR2 are MNHEY and SMNVEV (reference sequence). CDR3 protein: CASSPDRSHNEQFF. For the CDR3, the DNA is TGTGCCAGCAGTCCAGACAGGAGTCACAATGAGCAGTTCTTC.

CDR3 loop: CASSSIMTSNSPLHF. The CDR3 DNA reads as TGTGCCAGCAGTTCCATAATGACGTCTAATTCACCCCTCCACTTT. V gene TRBV6-6 combines with J gene TRBJ1-6; no clear D. Trimming cost V 4 bases and J 6 bases, with 13 bases left between them. CDR1 MNHNY and CDR2 SVGAGI come from the germline V gene (reference sequence). This CDR3 has 15 amino acids.

V usage is TRBV27 and J usage is TRBJ2-6; D is unresolved. The CDR3 covers 14 residues. Germline V lookup: CDR1 MNHEY, CDR2 SMNVEV (reference sequence). V lost 4 bases to trimming and J lost 2 bases, with 6 bases between them. The CDR3 DNA reads as TGTGCCAGCAGTTCTGTTCCTGGGGCCAACGTCCTGACTTTC. Its translation: CASSSVPGANVLTF.

This chain connects TRBV11-3 to TRBJ2-2; TRBD1 aligns across 10 bases. CDR3 length: 15 amino acids. Trimming cost V 4 bases and J 6 bases; bases outside gene matches: 5. Germline V gene data show CDR1 as SGHNT and CDR2 as YENEEA. The CDR3 bases are TGTGCCAGCAGCTCGGGACAGGGGCGGGCCGGGGAGCTGTTTTTT. As protein: CASSSGQGRAGELFF.

This clone was seen just once. The chain carries TRBV10-3 and TRBJ1-1; 7 bases are shared with TRBD1. The CDR3 covers 16 residues. Germline CDR1 and CDR2: ENHRY and SYGVKD. J gave up 6 bases and V 7 bases, and 17 bases lay outside the gene matches. As DNA, the CDR3 is TGTGCCATCACCATCCTAGGGGGCACTGTAAGCCCTGAAGCTTTCTTT. Protein: CAITILGGTVSPEAFF.

The rearrangement uses TRBV19 and TRBJ1-5, with unresolved D. Germline V gene lookup returns CDR1 LNHDA and CDR2 SQIVND (reference sequence). V dropped 3 bases and J dropped 0 bases, with 15 bases sitting between them. CDR3 length equals 17 residues. The CDR3 reads CASSMEASGSSNQPQHF. The CDR3 region has the DNA TGTGCCAGTAGTATGGAAGCCTCCGGGAGTAGCAATCAGCCCCAGCATTTT.

The chain links TRBV7-6 to TRBJ2-1; 9 bases are shared with TRBD1. CDR1 is SGHVS and CDR2 is FNYEAQ in the germline V gene. This CDR3 spans 17 amino acids. Trimming cost V 4 bases and J 6 bases; bases outside gene matches: 13. CDR3 nucleotides: TGTGCCAGCAGCTCACAAGGGACAGGGAGGACTTCCAATGAGCAGTTCTTC. Translation: CASSSQGTGRTSNEQFF.

The chain recombines TRBV9 with TRBJ1-1; D remains ambiguous. The germline CDR1 and CDR2 sequences are SGDLS and YYNGEE. Trimming took 3 bases from V and 3 from J, leaving 12 bases between them. This CDR3 region has 14 residues. The CDR3 here is CASSARERDTEAFF. In DNA form, the CDR3 reads TGTGCCAGCAGCGCGAGGGAGAGGGACACTGAAGCTTTCTTT.

V is TRBV19 and J is TRBJ2-3; 8 bases map to TRBD2. The germline gives CDR1 LNHDA, CDR2 SQIVND (reference sequence). The CDR3 extends over 14 amino acids. The ends lost 5 bases at V and 6 bases at J; junction bases unmatched: 7. CDR3 DNA: TGTGCCAGTAGTCAGCGGGAGCGTGGGGATACGCAGTATTTT. Translating gives CASSQRERGDTQYF.

The chain employs TRBV28 and TRBJ1-2, with 7 positions matching TRBD1. Germline loops: CDR1 MDHEN, CDR2 SYDVKM. After removal of 6 bases from V and 4 bases from J, the junction contained 8 bases not matched to a gene. This CDR3 spans 14 amino acids. The CDR3 reads CASRTGTEPYGYTF. CDR3 in DNA: TGTGCCAGCAGAACCGGGACAGAACCCTATGGCTACACCTTC.

V usage is TRBV2 and J usage is TRBJ2-7; D perhaps matches TRBD1 (5 bases). Germline CDR1 reads SNHLY; CDR2 reads FYNNEI. The CDR3 runs to 13 residues. Trimming took off 7 bases at V and 1 base at J, with 11 bases between the two ends. Here the CDR3 reads CASTPKGSYEQYF. For the CDR3, the DNA is TGTGCCAGCACTCCGAAGGGGTCCTACGAGCAGTACTTC.

The CDR3 sequence is CASSLTGTTGELFF. CDR3 bases: TGTGCCAGCAGTTTGACAGGGACCACCGGGGAGCTGTTTTTT. J is TRBJ2-2 and V is TRBV28, with TRBD1 matching 7 bases. CDR1 and CDR2 (germline): MDHEN, SYDVKM. The CDR3 is 14 amino acids. J gave up 4 bases and V 3 bases, and 2 bases lay outside the gene matches. Based on the CDR3 plus reference TRBV28 and TRBJ2-2, the full variable domain is DVKVTQSSRYLVKRTGEKVFLECVQDMDHENMFWYRQDPGLGLRLIYFSYDVKMKEKGDIPEGYSVSREKKERFSLILESASTNQTSMYLCASSLTGTTGELFFGEGSRLTVL.

The V and J genes are TRBV10-3 and TRBJ2-7; 11 positions agree with TRBD2. Germline CDR1 and CDR2: ENHRY and SYGVKD. Unmatched junction bases numbered 8, after V lost 7 bases and J lost 0 bases. The CDR3 is 16 residues long. In nucleotides, the CDR3 is TGTGCCATCACCGGGACTAGCGGCGCTTCCTCCTACGAGCAGTACTTC. Translation: CAITGTSGASSYEQYF.

The V gene is TRBV7-9, the J gene TRBJ2-7; D remains ambiguous. Germline V gene sequence: CDR1 SEHNR, CDR2 FQNEAQ (reference sequence). The CDR3 sequence is 17 residues long. V was pared by 4 bases and J by 2 bases, with 21 bases between. The CDR3 loop is CASSSPKYPVAAYEQYF. CDR3 nucleotides: TGTGCCAGCAGCTCCCCCAAATACCCCGTCGCAGCCTACGAGCAGTACTTC.

The rearrangement links TRBV27 to TRBJ2-1; TRBD2 aligns across 11 bases. Looked up from germline, CDR1 is MNHEY and CDR2 is SMNVEV (reference sequence). The CDR3 consists of 14 residues. Losses at the gene ends were 1 base for V and 9 bases for J; bases not matched to a gene: 2. CDR3 sequence: CASSLFGTSGEQFF. CDR3 DNA: TGTGCCAGCAGTTTATTCGGGACTAGCGGTGAGCAGTTCTTC.

The chain has TRBV7-2 and TRBJ1-2, with D possibly TRBD1 on 5 matching bases. This CDR3 contains 15 residues. Trimming pared 4 bases from V and 8 bases from J, leaving 20 bases between. Germline assignment: CDR1 SGHTA and CDR2 FQGNSA. In DNA form, the CDR3 reads TGTGCCAGCAGCTACGGGGACCGGGGGACGAGGGGCTACACCTTC. Encoded protein: CASSYGDRGTRGYTF.

The chain recombines TRBV18 with TRBJ2-4, with 8 bases lining up with TRBD2. V shed 1 base and J 1 base; nucleotides not matched to a gene: 6. The germline gives CDR1 KGHSH, CDR2 LQKENI. This CDR3 is 17 amino acids long. The DNA of the CDR3 is TGTGCCAGCTCACCACTCGTGCGGGAGGTCGCCAAAAACATTCAGTACTTC. Residues: CASSPLVREVAKNIQYF.

The J gene is TRBJ2-3, the V gene TRBV27, with 8 bases fitting TRBD2. The CDR3 is 16 residues long. J gave up 0 bases and V 2 bases, and 4 bases lay outside the gene matches. Germline CDR1 reads MNHEY; CDR2 reads SMNVEV (reference sequence). CDR3 loop: CASSLGVAGSTDTQYF. CDR3 nucleotide sequence: TGTGCCAGCAGTTTAGGGGTAGCGGGGAGCACAGATACGCAGTATTTT.

V usage is TRBV7-2 and J usage is TRBJ2-3; D not resolved. The CDR3 contains 13 residues. Trimming pared 1 base from V and 4 bases from J, leaving 6 bases between. CDR1 is SGHTA and CDR2 is FQGNSA in the germline V gene. The CDR3 DNA is TGTGCCAGCAGCTTAGTTTGGGCAGATACGCAGTATTTT. Translated: CASSLVWADTQYF.

This rearrangement joins TRBV7-2 to TRBJ2-3; 16 bases agree with TRBD2. Germline loops: CDR1 SGHTA, CDR2 FQGNSA. This CDR3 contains 17 residues. V shed 7 bases and J 7 bases; nucleotides not matched to a gene: 11. The CDR3 is CASTSWGLAGGKNTQYF. CDR3 nucleotides: TGTGCCAGCACCTCATGGGGACTAGCGGGGGGGAAAAATACGCAGTATTTT.

CDR3 DNA sequence: TGTGCCAGCAGTTTGTCAGGGCCCAATCAGCCCCAGCATTTT. Its protein is CASSLSGPNQPQHF. The rearrangement joins TRBV28 to TRBJ1-5; tentatively, D is TRBD1 (5 bases). CDR3 length: 14 residues. Trimming removed 3 bases from V and 3 bases from J, with 9 bases in between. Germline V gives CDR1 MDHEN, CDR2 SYDVKM.

This chain connects TRBV7-3 to TRBJ2-1, with D unclear. The germline V gene encodes CDR1 SGHTA and CDR2 FQGTGA. There are 13 residues in the CDR3. V lost 6 bases to trimming and J lost 6 bases, with 12 bases between them. CDR3 sequence (DNA): TGTGCCAGCAGTATACCGACGACCAATGAGCAGTTCTTC. Amino acid sequence: CASSIPTTNEQFF.

This clone showed up just a few times. Different DNA sequences within this sample yield the same CDR3. The CDR3 region is CAISGTSGSYEQYF. For the CDR3, the DNA is TGTGCCATCAGTGGGACTAGCGGCTCCTACGAGCAGTACTTC. V is TRBV10-3 and J is TRBJ2-7, with 10 bases fitting TRBD2. CDR3 length: 14 amino acids. Germline lookup yields CDR1 ENHRY and CDR2 SYGVKD. Losses at the gene ends were 4 bases for V and 0 bases for J; bases not matched to a gene: 0.

This sequence joins TRBV7-2 and TRBJ2-5, with 8 bases that match TRBD2. The germline CDR1 and CDR2 sequences are SGHTA and FQGNSA. Unmatched junction bases numbered 5, after V lost 5 bases and J lost 3 bases. The CDR3 length is 14 residues. The CDR3 DNA reads TGTGCCAGCAGCCAGGGCGGGGGGAAAGAGACCCAGTACTTC. Its translation: CASSQGGGKETQYF.

The V gene is TRBV4-1, the J gene TRBJ1-4, with D possibly being TRBD1 (5 bases). CDR1 and CDR2 from the germline V gene are MGHRA and YSYEKL. V gave up 4 bases and J gave up 4 bases, with 7 bases separating them. This CDR3 contains 13 residues. CDR3 region: CASSRDFNEKLFF. The CDR3 region has the DNA TGCGCCAGCAGCCGGGACTTTAATGAAAAACTGTTTTTT.